Below are 24 T cell receptor beta chains sequenced from a single sample in a study of tumor-infiltrating lymphocytes in primary liver carcinoma. Total RNA and DNA came together from approximately 20-30 mg of bulk tissue without cell sorting. The template, approximately 500 ng total RNA, yielded TCR beta cDNA made with a constant-region primer. Three rounds of nested multiplex PCR with slightly modified ARM-PCR produced TCR beta libraries. A C-beta reverse primer was combined with TRBV1-TRBV30 forward primers in the first two PCR rounds, and each round had around 11 cycles. MiXCR, run by TCRdb on the multiplex PCR reads, gives a single entry per CDR3 protein. The sample yields about 210,000 distinct CDR3 sequences, around 81% seen once. The sample was tumor tissue from primary liver carcinoma. These receptors were obtained from a man aged 40-49 years with primary liver carcinoma and hepatitis B virus infection.

The chain employs TRBV29-1 and TRBJ2-7; D not certain. With 5 bases removed from V and 2 bases from J, the gap between germline ends came to 13 bases. Per germline, CDR1 SQVTM and CDR2 ANQGSEA. The CDR3 is 13 residues long. In DNA, the CDR3 is TGCAGCGTTTCGTGGGTAGGACCCTACGAGCAGTACTTC. Protein product: CSVSWVGPYEQYF.

About this clonotype itself: The junction does not match germline at one end; this may be a read error. V gene TRBV11-1 combines with J gene TRBJ2-3; D may correspond to TRBD1 or TRBD2 (5 bases each). The germline gives CDR1 SGHAT, CDR2 FQDESV (reference sequence). This CDR3 contains 19 residues. The CDR3 DNA is TGCGCCAGCAGCTCTGGGGGAAGCTCTCTTGGAGCCTGCACAGATACGCAGTATTTT. Residues: CASSSGGSSLGACTDTQYF.

This chain joins TRBV6-4 and TRBJ2-3; TRBD2 agrees at 9 bases. The ends lost 2 bases at V and 2 bases at J; junction bases unmatched: 5. Germline assignment: CDR1 MRHNA and CDR2 SNTAGT. The CDR3 runs to 16 residues. The CDR3 region is CASSDSSSGNTDTQYF. CDR3 nucleotide sequence: TGTGCCAGCAGTGACAGCTCTAGCGGGAACACAGATACGCAGTATTTT.

This chain joins TRBV4-1 and TRBJ2-7; D is ambiguous. The germline CDR1 and CDR2 sequences are MGHRA and YSYEKL. Trimming pared 0 bases from V and 9 bases from J, leaving 18 bases between. The CDR3 loop spans 15 amino acids. DNA for the CDR3: TGCGCCAGCAGCCAAGATAAGCCACAAGCCATGGCGCAGTACTTC. This encodes CASSQDKPQAMAQYF.

This chain uses TRBV4-3 with TRBJ2-1, with D hard to call. The length of the CDR3 is 16 residues. Germline lookup yields CDR1 LGHNA and CDR2 YSLEER. Trimming took 4 bases from V and 6 from J, leaving 19 bases between them. The CDR3 region is CASSPDRDTLFNEQFF. CDR3 sequence (DNA): TGCGCCAGCAGCCCAGATAGAGACACCCTATTCAATGAGCAGTTCTTC.

The chain uses TRBV12-3 or TRBV12-4 and TRBJ2-7, with TRBD2 as a possible D gene (6 bases). Trimming took off 7 bases at V and 5 bases at J, with 18 bases between the two ends. This CDR3 contains 14 residues. For the CDR3, the DNA is TGTGCCAGCACTCCCAGCGGGTGGTGCGACGAGCAGTACTTC. Protein sequence: CASTPSGWCDEQYF.

To note about this clonotype: A junction boundary mismatches the germline segment, possibly from a read error. The V and J genes are TRBV5-4 and TRBJ1-2; 7 bases fit TRBD1. The CDR3 extends over 17 amino acids. Germline CDR1 reads SGHNT; CDR2 reads YYREEE (reference sequence). The CDR3 DNA reads as TGTGCCAACAGCACCCCGGGGCAGGGGGATTTTAACTATGGCTACACCTTC. Translating it yields CANSTPGQGDFNYGYTF. Filled out from reference TRBV5-4 and TRBJ1-2, the complete variable domain reads ETGVTQSPTHLIKTRGQQVTLRCSSQSGHNTVSWYQQALGQGPQFIFQYYREEENGRGNFPPRFSGLQFPNYSSELNVNALELDDSALYLCANSTPGQGDFNYGYTFGSGTRLTVV.

In the case of this clonotype: A read error may account for a junction end that differs from germline. The chain carries TRBV12-3 or TRBV12-4 and TRBJ2-1; 8 bases align to TRBD2. The CDR3 runs to 15 residues. As DNA, the CDR3 is TGTGCCAGCAGTTTAGAGAGCCGGGGGGGCAATGAGCAATTCTTC. Amino acids: CASSLESRGGNEQFF.

V usage is TRBV6-1 and J usage is TRBJ2-5; 10 nucleotides match TRBD1. The CDR3 length is 14 residues. The germline gives CDR1 MNHNS, CDR2 SASEGT. Trimming took 7 bases from V and 6 from J; bases not matched to a gene: 8. The CDR3 reads CASNWDRGKKTQYF. DNA of the CDR3: TGTGCCAGCAATTGGGACAGGGGAAAGAAGACCCAGTACTTC.

As concerns this clonotype: Mismatch with germline at one junction end may stem from a read error. The chain has TRBV10-2 and TRBJ1-6; no definite D call. The CDR3 is 14 amino acids. Looked up from germline, CDR1 is WSHSY and CDR2 is SAAADI. The CDR3 sequence is CASSESTINSPLHF. The CDR3 nucleotides read TGCGCCAGCAGTGAGTCCACGATTAATTCACCACTCCACTTT.

This clonotype was detected only a few times. Because it lacks the conserved phenylalanine or tryptophan at the end, this CDR3 is likely a read error. This chain connects TRBV30 to TRBJ1-5; perhaps TRBD1 as D (6 bases). Germline V gene sequence: CDR1 GTSNPN, CDR2 SVGIG (reference sequence). The CDR3 runs 15 residues. The chain's CDR3 is CAWALAGGRNQPQHL. In DNA form, the CDR3 reads TGCGCCTGGGCCCTCGCGGGGGGCCGCAATCAGCCCCAGCATTTA.

The J gene is TRBJ2-7, the V gene TRBV6-6, with 8 bases matching TRBD2. In germline, CDR1 is MNHNY, CDR2 SVGAGI (reference sequence). The CDR3 runs to 16 residues. Trimming at V came to 11 bases and at J to 5 bases, leaving 20 bases not matched to a gene. The DNA of the CDR3 is TGTGCCGGCACCCCACTCTTAGCGGGATGGAGAAACGAGCAGTACTTC. This sequence encodes CAGTPLLAGWRNEQYF.

The sample holds many counts of this clonotype. This rearrangement joins TRBV30 to TRBJ2-2; the match to TRBD1 covers 12 bases. CDR1 is GTSNPN and CDR2 is SVGIG in the germline V gene (reference sequence). CDR3 length: 14 residues. V was pared by 2 bases and J by 6 bases, with 1 base of the junction left unmatched. The CDR3 is CAWSRDRGPGELFF. The CDR3 DNA follows: TGTGCCTGGAGTAGGGACAGGGGGCCCGGGGAGCTGTTTTTT.

With regard to this clonotype: At one boundary the junction diverges from the germline segment, which might be a read error. CDR3 in amino acids: CASSLDYGRTSYEQYF. CDR3 DNA sequence: TGTGCCAGTAGCTTAGACTACGGCAGGACATCCTACGAGCAGTACTTC. The chain uses TRBV7-8 and TRBJ2-7; D could derive from TRBD1 or TRBD2 (5 bases each). This CDR3 has 16 residues. Germline values: CDR1 SGHVS, CDR2 FQNEAQ.

About this clonotype: Since a much larger clone is just one base distant, this may be a read error. The chain uses TRBV5-1 and TRBJ2-7, with TRBD1 matching over 12 bases. The CDR3 sequence is 14 residues long. The germline V gene encodes CDR1 SGHRS and CDR2 YFSETQ. The CDR3, as DNA: TGCACCAGCAGCTGGGGACAGGGGGCGTACGAGCAGTACTTC. It specifies CTSSWGQGAYEQYF.

On this clonotype: Lacking the conserved final phenylalanine or tryptophan, this CDR3 likely reflects a read error. The genes are TRBV4-1 and TRBJ1-1, with a weak D call TRBD1 (6 bases). The germline V gene encodes CDR1 MGHRA and CDR2 YSYEKL. This CDR3 has 15 residues. V was clipped by 2 bases and J by 2 bases, with 12 bases between them. The CDR3 loop reads CASSQSGGANTEAFS. The CDR3 nucleotides read TGCGCCAGCAGCCAATCTGGGGGGGCTAACACTGAAGCTTTCTCT.

Worth noting for this clonotype: At one end, the junction sequence differs from germline, possibly due to a read error. V usage is TRBV11-2 and J usage is TRBJ1-6, with D perhaps matching TRBD1 (5 bases). CDR1 and CDR2 (germline): SGHAT, FQNNGV. The CDR3 sequence is 16 residues long. The CDR3 here is CASSLGDHGYNSPLHF. CDR3 nucleotide sequence: TGTGCCAGCAGCTTAGGGGACCATGGTTATAATTCACCCCTCCATTTT.

This clonotype was found many times. This rearrangement joins TRBV29-1 to TRBJ2-1, with 8 positions matching TRBD2. V shed 4 bases and J 4 bases; nucleotides not matched to a gene: 6. There are 14 residues in the CDR3. In germline, CDR1 is SQVTM, CDR2 ANQGSEA. The DNA for the CDR3 is TGCAGCGTTGGGGTCGGGGGGGGTTACAATGAGCAGTTCTTC. Amino acid sequence: CSVGVGGGYNEQFF.

V is TRBV11-2 and J is TRBJ2-6, with a tentative D call TRBD1 (6 bases). Trimming took 9 bases from V and 2 from J, leaving 17 bases between them. Per germline, CDR1 SGHAT and CDR2 FQNNGV. The CDR3 consists of 16 residues. Written as DNA, the CDR3 is TGTGCCAGTAACTTGACAGGAAGAACTGGGGCCAACGTCCTGACTTTC. Translation: CASNLTGRTGANVLTF.

The CDR3, as DNA: TGTGCCAGCAGTAGATCGGGACAGGGGGACACTGAAGCTTTCTTT. Its protein product is CASSRSGQGDTEAFF. The gene calls are TRBV12-3 or TRBV12-4 and TRBJ1-1, with 11 positions matching TRBD1. The ends lost 5 bases at V and 3 bases at J; junction bases unmatched: 5. This CDR3 comprises 15 residues.

As for this clonotype: One junction end does not reproduce the germline sequence, and a read error may be involved. J is TRBJ2-2 and V is TRBV6-5; 8 nucleotides align to TRBD2. The CDR3 consists of 18 residues. Germline loops: CDR1 MNHEY, CDR2 SVGAGI. CDR3 DNA: TGTGCCAGCAGTTACAAGAGACTAGCGTACGCGAACGCCGGGGAGCTGTTTTTT. This encodes CASSYKRLAYANAGELFF.

This clonotype was recorded only once. This CDR3 is missing its conserved last phenylalanine or tryptophan, likely due to a read error. The J gene is TRBJ1-2, the V gene TRBV6-5; maybe TRBD1 (5 bases). V was clipped by 6 bases and J by 8 bases, with 19 bases between them. The CDR3 spans 14 residues. CDR1 is MNHEY and CDR2 is SVGAGI in the germline V gene. The CDR3 sequence: CASRPGTVGLGYTI. The CDR3 nucleotides read TGTGCCAGCAGACCCGGGACGGTTGGGTTGGGCTACACCATC.

The chain uses TRBV7-2 and TRBJ2-6, with D tentatively TRBD1 or TRBD2 (5 bases each). V gave up 6 bases and J gave up 0 bases, with 18 bases separating them. The CDR3 runs 18 residues. Germline V CDR1 and CDR2: SGHTA, FQGNSA. CDR3 loop: CASREGRGLNSGANVLTF. DNA for the CDR3: TGTGCCAGCAGGGAAGGTCGGGGCCTCAACTCTGGGGCCAACGTCCTGACTTTC.

Points on this clonotype: Since the CDR3 does not end with the conserved phenylalanine or tryptophan, this likely comes from a read error. The chain recombines TRBV19 with TRBJ2-4; the D gene is possibly TRBD1 (6 bases). This CDR3 comprises 14 residues. The germline CDR1 and CDR2 sequences are LNHDA and SQIVND (reference sequence). CDR3 protein: CDRGDMLPKNIQYL. The CDR3 coding sequence is TGTGACAGAGGGGACATGCTTCCCAAAAACATTCAGTACCTC.